Below, 15 T cell receptor beta chains from the same sample are listed, as sequenced in a study of low-dose radiotherapy and immunotherapy resistance in tumors. First-strand cDNA used TRAV- and TRBV-specific primers, covering alpha and beta chains. TCRs were amplified for around 20 PCR cycles with a constant-region primer and V-primer adapter. TCRdb ran MiXCR on the reads and lists one entry per CDR3 protein. Seen here are around 58,000 distinct CDR3 sequences, 23% observed once, and the top ten hold 6.7%. The time point denotes: after trial treatment. Treatment described: LDRT plus nivolumab, ipilimumab, low-dose cyclophosphamide and aspirin (RACIN trial). The material was PBMCs, obtained after low-dose radiotherapy plus immunotherapy. These receptor sequences come from a male donor with prostate cancer.

The sample holds many counts of this clonotype. The chain employs TRBV2 and TRBJ1-4; 9 nucleotides agree with TRBD1. After removal of 7 bases from V and 7 bases from J, the junction contained 13 bases not matched to a gene. Germline-derived CDR1 and CDR2 are SNHLY and FYNNEI. The CDR3 is made up of 16 amino acids. The CDR3 DNA sequence: TGTGCCAGCATAGGGACAGGGACCGCGGTCGGTGAAAAACTGTTTTTT. Its protein is CASIGTGTAVGEKLFF. The entire variable domain, with the rest obtained from reference TRBV2 and TRBJ1-4, is as follows: EPEVTQTPSHQVTQMGQEVILRCVPISNHLYFYWYRQILGQKVEFLVSFYNNEISEKSEIFDDQFSVERPDGSNFTLKIRSTKLEDSAMYFCASIGTGTAVGEKLFFGSGTQLSVL.

The sample holds many counts of this clonotype. J is TRBJ2-2 and V is TRBV7-8; D uncertain. Germline assignment: CDR1 SGHVS and CDR2 FQNEAQ. V lost 0 bases and J 4 bases, leaving 9 bases between the germline ends. CDR3 size: 15 residues. CDR3 DNA: TGTGCCAGCAGCTTAGCGTGGTCCGTCACCGGGGAGCTGTTTTTT. Residues: CASSLAWSVTGELFF. The full variable domain, rest sourced from reference TRBV7-8 and TRBJ2-2, is GAGVSQSPRYKVAKRGQDVALRCDPISGHVSLFWYQQALGQGPEFLTYFQNEAQLDKSGLPSDRFFAERPEGSVSTLKIQRTQQEDSAVYLCASSLAWSVTGELFFGEGSRLTVL.

Many counts were recorded for this clonotype. The chain couples TRBV11-1 to TRBJ2-2; D gene uncertain. Per the germline V gene, CDR1 is SGHAT and CDR2 is FQDESV (reference sequence). Trimming took 1 base from V and 0 from J, leaving 3 bases between them. This CDR3 is built from 14 residues. The CDR3 is CASSLGANTGELFF. For the CDR3, the DNA is TGTGCCAGCAGCTTAGGGGCGAACACCGGGGAGCTGTTTTTT.

This clonotype was found once. The chain links TRBV11-2 to TRBJ2-3; no clear D. CDR1 is SGHAT, CDR2 FQNNGV, per germline. The CDR3 totals 15 residues. Trimming removed 0 bases at V and 0 bases at J, with 7 bases between. The CDR3 loop reads CASSLDVRSTDTQYF. Here the CDR3 DNA reads TGTGCCAGCAGCTTAGATGTCAGGAGCACAGATACGCAGTATTTT. Drawing the rest from reference TRBV11-2 and TRBJ2-3, the complete variable domain is EAGVAQSPRYKIIEKRQSVAFWCNPISGHATLYWYQQILGQGPKLLIQFQNNGVVDDSQLPKDRFSAERLKGVDSTLKIQPAKLEDSAVYLCASSLDVRSTDTQYFGPGTRLTVL.

This clonotype was seen many times. A junction end diverges from the germline sequence, so it may reflect a read error. This chain links TRBV3-1 with TRBJ2-2; D call uncertain. This CDR3 has 12 residues. Germline V gives CDR1 LGHDT, CDR2 YNNKEL (reference sequence). CDR3 coding DNA: TGTGCCAGCAGCCAGGGCGCCGGTGAGCTGTTTTTT. Residues: CASSQGAGELFF. The full variable domain, its missing parts supplied by reference TRBV3-1 and TRBJ2-2, is DTAVSQTPKYLVTQMGNDKSIKCEQNLGHDTMYWYKQDSKKFLKIMFSYNNKELIINETVPNRFSPKSPDKAHLNLHINSLELGDSAVYFCASSQGAGELFFGEGSRLTVL.

This clonotype was seen just once. A far larger clone differs by one base, so this is likely a read error. The V gene is TRBV11-2, the J gene TRBJ2-1; weak D call: TRBD2 (6 bases). CDR3 length equals 16 residues. Germline V lookup: CDR1 SGHAT, CDR2 FQNNGV. CDR3 region: CSSSQDPGTSYNEQFF. In nucleotides, the CDR3 is TGCTCCAGCAGCCAAGATCCCGGGACTTCCTACAATGAGCAGTTCTTC. Using reference TRBV11-2 and TRBJ2-1 for the parts outside the CDR3, the full variable domain is EAGVAQSPRYKIIEKRQSVAFWCNPISGHATLYWYQQILGQGPKLLIQFQNNGVVDDSQLPKDRFSAERLKGVDSTLKIQPAKLEDSAVYLCSSSQDPGTSYNEQFFGPGTRLTVL.

The V and J genes are TRBV5-1 and TRBJ1-1; TRBD1 agrees at 9 bases. V dropped 2 bases and J dropped 2; count of bases not matched to a gene: 7. Germline V gives CDR1 SGHRS, CDR2 YFSETQ. The CDR3 sequence is 16 residues long. CDR3 coding DNA: TGCGCCAGCAGCTTTACAGGGGGCGCAGGCAACACTGAAGCTTTCTTT. Protein: CASSFTGGAGNTEAFF.

This clonotype was picked up many times. The J gene is TRBJ2-3, the V gene TRBV7-9; 12 nucleotides line up with TRBD2. V lost 4 bases to trimming and J lost 2 bases; unmatched junction nucleotides: 4. This CDR3 spans 16 amino acids. Germline values: CDR1 SEHNR, CDR2 FQNEAQ (reference sequence). The DNA of the CDR3 is TGTGCCAGCAGCTCTAGCGGGGGGGCCGCCACAGATACGCAGTATTTT. Translated, it gives CASSSSGGAATDTQYF.

This clonotype has ten or more counts. The gene calls are TRBV5-5 and TRBJ2-3, with TRBD2 identical over 12 bases. With V trimmed by 1 base and J by 6 bases, 3 bases remained unmatched. The CDR3 totals 15 residues. Per germline, CDR1 SGHKS and CDR2 YYEKEE (reference sequence). Here the CDR3 reads CASSLPSGRADTQYF. Here the CDR3 DNA reads TGTGCCAGCAGCTTGCCTAGCGGGAGGGCTGATACGCAGTATTTT.

This clonotype qualifies as medium-sized. The chain recombines TRBV29-1 with TRBJ2-7, with D uncertain. V dropped 6 bases and J dropped 3 bases, with 12 bases sitting between them. There are 12 residues in the CDR3. Germline V gives CDR1 SQVTM, CDR2 ANQGSEA. The CDR3 protein is CSVQRENYEQYF. The DNA for the CDR3 is TGCAGCGTGCAGCGCGAGAACTACGAGCAGTACTTC.

This clonotype was picked up many times. V is TRBV9 and J is TRBJ1-6; D ambiguous. The CDR3 runs to 15 residues. V was clipped by 8 bases and J by 5 bases, with 17 bases between them. Germline CDR1 reads SGDLS; CDR2 reads YYNGEE. The CDR3 DNA is TGTGCCAGGCGCCTCAGGAGAATTCATAATTCACCCCTCCACTTT. Its protein is CARRLRRIHNSPLHF.

At least ten counts were recorded for this clonotype. This chain joins TRBV6-6 and TRBJ2-7; 14 positions match TRBD2. V shed 10 bases, J shed 4 bases, and the junction held 3 bases outside the gene matches. There are 13 residues in the CDR3. From germline, CDR1 is MNHNY and CDR2 SVGAGI (reference sequence). In DNA form, the CDR3 reads TGTGCCACCGGGACTAGCGGGAGTTACGAGCAGTACTTC. It codes for CATGTSGSYEQYF.

The table lists this clonotype with many counts. This chain links TRBV18 with TRBJ2-1, with a weak D call TRBD1 (5 bases). CDR3 length equals 15 residues. The V gene's germline CDR1 is KGHSH and CDR2 LQKENI. Trimming shortened V by 0 bases and J by 2 bases, and 8 bases separated the two germline ends. The CDR3 bases are TGTGCCAGCTCACCACCCCGGACAACCTACAATGAGCAGTTCTTC. It is translated as CASSPPRTTYNEQFF.

The chain joins TRBV27 to TRBJ2-1; no reliable D call. V was shortened by 3 bases and J by 5 bases, with 11 bases between the two germline ends. Per germline, CDR1 MNHEY and CDR2 SMNVEV (reference sequence). The CDR3 runs to 14 residues. The CDR3 bases are TGTGCCAGCAGTTTCCTCGGGTCGGACAATGAGCAGTTCTTC. It is translated as CASSFLGSDNEQFF.

This clonotype was found many times. The rearrangement uses TRBV3-1 and TRBJ2-3; TRBD2 aligns across 7 bases. The V and J ends lost 0 bases and 9 bases, in that order; junction bases with no gene match: 9. The V gene's germline CDR1 is LGHDT and CDR2 YNNKEL (reference sequence). This CDR3 has 15 residues. The CDR3 sequence is CASSQDVAGSTTQYF. In DNA form, the CDR3 reads TGTGCCAGCAGCCAAGATGTAGCGGGCAGCACAACGCAGTATTTT.